A single sample gave rise to the 15 T cell receptor beta chains below, sequenced in a study of cytomegalovirus exposure and HLA in healthy donors. 60 Vbeta and 13 Jbeta primers were used in PCR. The repertoire was sequenced with immunoSEQ multiplex PCR; TCRdb's copy has only in-frame clones and lacks some. The repertoire has under 85,000 clones, approximately 72% of them found once; the top ten carry approximately 11%. Sequenced input: PBMCs. The receptors here all came from a woman between 25 and 40 years old in good health and CMV-seronegative.

The rearrangement links TRBV4-2 to TRBJ1-3; TRBD1 is a possible D gene (5 bases). V shed 5 bases and J shed 0 bases, with 17 bases lying between them. The CDR3 runs 17 residues. Germline CDR1 reads LGHNA; CDR2 reads YNFKEQ. CDR3 bases: TGTGCCAGCAGCGAGGATCAGGGAAGAGGCTCTGGAAACACCATATATTTT. Translating it yields CASSEDQGRGSGNTIYF.

The J gene is TRBJ1-4, the V gene TRBV18; the D is unclear. This CDR3 contains 16 residues. V was shortened by 6 bases and J by 0 bases, with 14 bases between the two germline ends. The germline V gene encodes CDR1 KGHSH and CDR2 LQKENI. CDR3 bases: TGTGCCAGCTCCATCAACTTACCACCAACTAATGAAAAACTGTTTTTT. This codes for CASSINLPPTNEKLFF.

Here the CDR3 DNA reads TGTGCCAGCAGCCAAGTATCTAGCGGGGGGGCAACAGATACGCAGTATTTT. It encodes CASSQVSSGGATDTQYF. The V call is TRBV4-2, the J call TRBJ2-3, with 12 positions matching TRBD2. The ends lost 1 base at V and 3 bases at J; junction bases unmatched: 5. The CDR3 contains 17 residues. The germline CDR1 and CDR2 sequences are LGHNA and YNFKEQ.

The genes are TRBV19 and TRBJ2-3; 9 bases are shared with TRBD2. With 6 bases clipped from V and 9 bases from J, the junction kept 1 base outside the gene matches. Per germline, CDR1 LNHDA and CDR2 SQIVND (reference sequence). The CDR3 extends over 11 amino acids. The CDR3 DNA follows: TGTGCCAGTAGGCTAGCGGGGACGCAGTATTTT. This encodes CASRLAGTQYF. The full variable domain, with the rest looked up from reference TRBV19 and TRBJ2-3, is DGGITQSPKYLFRKEGQNVTLSCEQNLNHDAMYWYRQDPGQGLRLIYYSQIVNDFQKGDIAEGYSVSREKKESFPLTVTSAQKNPTAFYLCASRLAGTQYFGPGTRLTVL.

The V and J genes are TRBV18 and TRBJ1-4; the match to TRBD1 covers 7 bases. There are 17 residues in the CDR3. CDR1 is KGHSH and CDR2 is LQKENI in the germline V gene. The junction had 9 bases not matched to a gene; V was cut back by 2 bases and J by 3 bases. For the CDR3, the DNA is TGTGCCAGCTCACCAAATTCCGGGACAGATCCTAATGAAAAACTGTTTTTT. Its protein is CASSPNSGTDPNEKLFF.

This clone occurred a few times. V and J are TRBV2 and TRBJ2-7, with TRBD2 matching over 7 bases. V lost 3 bases to trimming and J lost 4 bases; unmatched junction nucleotides: 6. Germline V gene sequence: CDR1 SNHLY, CDR2 FYNNEI. This CDR3 is 14 amino acids long. CDR3 DNA: TGTGCCAGCAGTGACAGCGGGGCACCTTACGAGCAGTACTTC. This sequence encodes CASSDSGAPYEQYF.

The rearrangement links TRBV7-9 to TRBJ2-1, with TRBD1 matching 9 bases. The V gene's germline CDR1 is SEHNR and CDR2 FQNEAQ (reference sequence). The CDR3 runs 19 residues. With V trimmed by 3 bases and J by 6 bases, 18 bases remained unmatched. The CDR3 region has the DNA TGTGCCAGCAGCTTCAGACAGGGGGGGTTGGCCATGCAACGCAATGAGCAGTTCTTC. It yields the protein CASSFRQGGLAMQRNEQFF.

This rearrangement joins TRBV19 to TRBJ2-3; no firm D call. Trimming left V 5 bases short and J 3 bases short, with 6 bases between. This CDR3 region has 12 residues. Germline assignment: CDR1 LNHDA and CDR2 SQIVND (reference sequence). This chain's CDR3 is CASSPRTDTQYF. The CDR3, as DNA: TGTGCCAGTAGTCCCCGTACAGATACGCAGTATTTT.

The chain combines TRBV5-8 with TRBJ2-2; D is perhaps TRBD1 (5 bases). CDR1 is SGHTS and CDR2 is YDEGEE in the germline V gene. This CDR3 region has 16 residues. Trimming stripped 10 bases from V and 3 bases from J, with 22 bases between. The CDR3 sequence is CASRPGRRAYTGELFF. CDR3 DNA: TGTGCCTCAAGACCAGGGCGCAGAGCCTACACCGGGGAGCTGTTTTTT.

The CDR3 sequence is CASSYSWGRQETQYF. In DNA form, the CDR3 reads TGTGCCAGCAGTTACAGTTGGGGCAGACAAGAGACCCAGTACTTC. This chain links TRBV6-6 with TRBJ2-5; D perhaps matches TRBD1 (5 bases). V was pared by 2 bases and J by 2 bases, with 12 bases between. Germline V CDR1 and CDR2: MNHNY, SVGAGI (reference sequence). The CDR3 spans 15 residues.

V gene TRBV7-9 combines with J gene TRBJ1-2; the D gene is possibly TRBD1 (5 bases). The CDR3 covers 15 residues. The ends were cut back, 2 bases at V and 8 bases at J, with 18 bases in the middle. Germline-derived CDR1 and CDR2 are SEHNR and FQNEAQ (reference sequence). CDR3 residues: CASSLLGQASGGYTF. The CDR3 nucleotides read TGTGCCAGCAGCTTATTGGGGCAGGCCTCAGGGGGCTACACCTTC. The full variable domain, its missing parts supplied by reference TRBV7-9 and TRBJ1-2, is DTGVSQNPRHKITKRGQNVTFRCDPISEHNRLYWYRQTLGQGPEFLTYFQNEAQLEKSRLLSDRFSAERPKGSFSTLEIQRTEQGDSAMYLCASSLLGQASGGYTFGSGTRLTVV.

This chain links TRBV6-6 with TRBJ2-2, with TRBD1 matching 10 bases. In germline, CDR1 is MNHNY, CDR2 SVGAGI (reference sequence). This CDR3 contains 15 residues. The V segment lost 6 bases and the J segment 7 bases; nucleotides outside the gene matches: 8. The CDR3 reads CASRPGQGSGGELFF. CDR3 DNA: TGTGCCAGCAGACCGGGACAGGGGAGTGGCGGGGAGCTGTTTTTT.

The chain couples TRBV7-2 to TRBJ2-5, with 9 bases matching TRBD2. V lost 5 bases to trimming and J lost 5 bases; unmatched junction nucleotides: 15. This CDR3 contains 17 residues. From germline, CDR1 is SGHTA and CDR2 FQGNSA. The CDR3 spells CASSPKAGGPRGETQYF. The CDR3 nucleotides are TGTGCCAGCAGCCCCAAGGCGGGGGGGCCTCGGGGTGAGACCCAGTACTTC.

The count of this clone is one. The gene calls are TRBV2 and TRBJ2-1; 7 nucleotides agree with TRBD1. CDR1 is SNHLY and CDR2 is FYNNEI in the germline V gene. CDR3 length equals 16 residues. The V segment lost 3 bases and the J segment 5 bases; nucleotides outside the gene matches: 10. The CDR3 loop reads CASSDSQGVGNNEQFF. CDR3 in DNA: TGTGCCAGCAGTGATTCGCAGGGGGTAGGAAACAATGAGCAGTTCTTC.

The chain links TRBV6-5 to TRBJ1-6; D possibly corresponds to TRBD1 (6 bases). CDR3 length: 15 residues. Germline lookup yields CDR1 MNHEY and CDR2 SVGAGI. Trimming removed 6 bases from V and 7 bases from J, with 16 bases in between. The CDR3 sequence: CASSPGVGANSPLHF. DNA of the CDR3: TGTGCCAGCAGCCCCGGAGTGGGGGCGAATTCACCCCTCCACTTT.